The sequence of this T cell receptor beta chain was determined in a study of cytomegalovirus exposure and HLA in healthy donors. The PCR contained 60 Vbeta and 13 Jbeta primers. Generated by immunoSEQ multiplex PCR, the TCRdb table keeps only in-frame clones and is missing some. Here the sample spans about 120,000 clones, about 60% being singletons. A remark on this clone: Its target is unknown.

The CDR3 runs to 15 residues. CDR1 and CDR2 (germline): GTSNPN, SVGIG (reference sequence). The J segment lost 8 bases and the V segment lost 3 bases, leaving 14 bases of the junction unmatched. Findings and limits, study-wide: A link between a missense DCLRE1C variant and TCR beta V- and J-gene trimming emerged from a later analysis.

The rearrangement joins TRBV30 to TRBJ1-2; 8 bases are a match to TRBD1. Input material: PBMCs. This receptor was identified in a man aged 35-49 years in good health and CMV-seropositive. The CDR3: CAWRPEGRGQEGYTF. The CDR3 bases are TGTGCCTGGAGACCTGAGGGCAGGGGGCAGGAAGGCTACACCTTC.